This T cell receptor beta chain came from a study of blood T cell repertoires in COVID-19. In the study overall: Researchers got acute and convalescent COVID-19 samples from the United States, Italy and Spain. The cDNA or gDNA used as material had been derived from T cells, B-cell-depleted T cells, or PBMCs.

The CDR3 is 14 residues long. The germline V gene has CDR1 MNHNY and CDR2 SVGAGI (reference sequence). V lost 7 bases to trimming and J lost 2 bases; unmatched junction nucleotides: 6. Authors' data handling: Estimates of nucleated cell counts were drawn from the amplification of reference gene primers. Assay: immunoSEQ multiplex PCR; the TCRdb copy retains only in-frame clones and omits some. D and trimming were read from the DNA, whereas the V and J calls and clone size are those reported in that table. The sample contains roughly 250,000 clones, over 75% of which appear only once. The sequenced sample consisted of peripheral blood. The sequence was collected from a woman in her 50s with acute or convalescent COVID-19. This chain uses TRBV6-6 with TRBJ1-2, with 8 bases fitting TRBD1. This chain's CDR3 is CASNPTGDNYGYTF. CDR3 DNA: TGTGCCAGCAATCCGACAGGGGACAACTATGGCTACACCTTC.